This T cell receptor (beta chain) was sequenced for a study of blood T cell repertoires in COVID-19. This table comes from immunoSEQ multiplex PCR, and its TCRdb copy is limited to in-frame clones, with some not included. The table has approximately 460,000 clones, roughly 89% seen once. Germline CDR1 and CDR2: SNHLY and FYNNEI. Trimming took 6 bases from V and 0 from J, leaving 14 bases between them. This CDR3 is built from 15 residues. This rearrangement joins TRBV2 to TRBJ2-5; tentative D call: TRBD2 (5 bases). The sequence derives from a man between 18 and 35 years old with COVID-19, enrolled during active disease. The sample consisted of peripheral blood. The CDR3 loop is CASRAPPADQETQYF. The CDR3 region has the DNA TGTGCCAGCAGGGCGCCCCCAGCGGACCAAGAGACCCAGTACTTC.